The 24 T cell receptor beta chains below were found in one sample sequenced in a study of technical replicates of blood from a handful of donors. Here immunoSEQ multiplex PCR was the method, and the copy in TCRdb shows in-frame clones only, minus some. The data hold about 82,000 clones, with over 90% observed a single time. The specimen sequenced was T cells isolated from PBMCs. The origin of the receptors is a human donor in good health.

J is TRBJ2-1 and V is TRBV18, with TRBD2 matching over 12 bases. Germline trimming cut 5 bases from V and 7 bases from J; bases unmatched to any gene: 6. CDR3 length equals 15 residues. Germline V lookup: CDR1 KGHSH, CDR2 LQKENI. CDR3 coding DNA: TGTGCCAGCTCAGAACAGACTAGCGGGAGTAATGAGCAGTTCTTC. This sequence encodes CASSEQTSGSNEQFF. The full variable domain, in which reference TRBV18 and TRBJ2-1 provide the parts outside the CDR3, is NAGVMQNPRHLVRRRGQEARLRCSPMKGHSHVYWYRQLPEEGLKFMVYLQKENIIDESGMPKERFSAEFPKEGPSILRIQQVVRGDSAAYFCASSEQTSGSNEQFFGPGTRLTVL.

The J gene is TRBJ2-1, the V gene TRBV27; no firm D call. In germline, CDR1 is MNHEY, CDR2 SMNVEV (reference sequence). The CDR3 consists of 14 residues. Trimming cost V 3 bases and J 9 bases, with 15 bases left between them. Written as DNA, the CDR3 is TGTGCCAGCAGTTTTTTGCAGTCCCTAGGTGAGCAGTTCTTC. It translates to CASSFLQSLGEQFF.

The chain employs TRBV6-4 and TRBJ2-3, with 7 bases identical to TRBD2. The CDR3 has 14 amino acids. The ends lost 6 bases at V and 6 bases at J; junction bases unmatched: 9. Germline CDR1 and CDR2: MRHNA and SNTAGT. The CDR3 here is CASRRESSADTQYF. Written as DNA, the CDR3 is TGTGCCAGCAGGCGGGAGTCCTCAGCCGATACGCAGTATTTT.

V gene TRBV5-1 combines with J gene TRBJ2-7; TRBD2 agrees at 12 bases. Germline-derived CDR1 and CDR2 are SGHRS and YFSETQ. The V and J ends lost 4 bases and 2 bases, in that order; junction bases with no gene match: 4. CDR3 length equals 15 residues. The CDR3 nucleotides are TGCGCCAGCAGCGGGACTAGCGGGCTAACCTACGAGCAGTACTTC. Translating it yields CASSGTSGLTYEQYF.

The CDR3 DNA reads as TGTGCCAGCAGCATAGGGGACAGGGTCTACTATGGCTACACCTTC. Protein: CASSIGDRVYYGYTF. The chain carries TRBV7-8 and TRBJ1-2, with 9 bases matching TRBD1. V lost 5 bases, J lost 3 bases, and 7 bases stayed unmatched. The CDR3 has 15 residues. CDR1 is SGHVS and CDR2 is FQNEAQ in the germline V gene. The full variable domain, its missing parts supplied by reference TRBV7-8 and TRBJ1-2, is GAGVSQSPRYKVAKRGQDVALRCDPISGHVSLFWYQQALGQGPEFLTYFQNEAQLDKSGLPSDRFFAERPEGSVSTLKIQRTQQEDSAVYLCASSIGDRVYYGYTFGSGTRLTVV.

This clone was seen just once. The genes are TRBV18 and TRBJ2-7; TRBD1 aligns across 11 bases. The CDR3 totals 14 residues. V lost 5 bases, J lost 2 bases, and 2 bases stayed unmatched. Germline values: CDR1 KGHSH, CDR2 LQKENI. As DNA, the CDR3 is TGTGCCAGCTCAGCGGGACAGGGGGCCTACGAGCAGTACTTC. It codes for CASSAGQGAYEQYF.

The rearrangement uses TRBV29-1 and TRBJ1-3; D remains unclear. Germline V gene data show CDR1 as SQVTM and CDR2 as ANQGSEA. CDR3 size: 13 residues. V shed 4 bases and J shed 1 base, with 8 bases lying between them. CDR3 amino acids: CSVARESGNTIYF. The CDR3 coding sequence is TGCAGCGTTGCTCGGGAATCTGGAAACACCATATATTTT.

J is TRBJ2-3 and V is TRBV5-1, with TRBD2 identical over 13 bases. CDR3 size: 16 residues. In germline, CDR1 is SGHRS, CDR2 YFSETQ. V gave up 4 bases and J gave up 3 bases; unmatched junction bases: 5. The CDR3 sequence: CASSDGLAGVTDTQYF. In DNA, the CDR3 is TGCGCCAGCAGCGACGGACTAGCGGGAGTAACAGATACGCAGTATTTT.

The chain carries TRBV7-9 and TRBJ2-2; D perhaps matches TRBD1 (6 bases). The CDR3 is made up of 15 amino acids. Germline V gene data show CDR1 as SEHNR and CDR2 as FQNEAQ (reference sequence). V was clipped by 1 base and J by 1 base, with 7 bases between them. Here the CDR3 reads CASSLDRENTGELFF. The CDR3 DNA reads as TGTGCCAGCAGCTTAGACAGGGAGAACACCGGGGAGCTGTTTTTT.

V is TRBV25-1 and J is TRBJ1-2; D may be TRBD1 (5 bases). The V gene's germline CDR1 is MGHDK and CDR2 SYGVNS. The CDR3 runs to 14 residues. The V end lost 4 bases, the J end lost 2 bases, and 11 bases lay between the germline ends. In nucleotides, the CDR3 is TGTGCCAGCAGTGCTCCGGGACTGAACTATGGCTACACCTTC. This translates into CASSAPGLNYGYTF.

The rearrangement uses TRBV19 and TRBJ2-1; no reliable D call. Germline-derived CDR1 and CDR2 are LNHDA and SQIVND (reference sequence). The CDR3 loop spans 14 amino acids. The V end was cut by 7 bases, the J end by 2 bases, with 12 bases between. CDR3: CASTSGLTYNEQFF. CDR3 nucleotides: TGTGCCAGTACTTCCGGTCTAACCTACAATGAGCAGTTCTTC.

CDR3 region: CASSLTSSVQDTQYF. CDR3 nucleotides: TGTGCCAGTAGTTTGACGTCTAGCGTTCAAGATACGCAGTATTTT. J is TRBJ2-3 and V is TRBV19; possibly TRBD2 for D (6 bases). This CDR3 has 15 amino acids. Trimming pared 5 bases from V and 5 bases from J, leaving 17 bases between. Germline CDR1 and CDR2: LNHDA and SQIVND (reference sequence).

V usage is TRBV6-5 and J usage is TRBJ2-7; possible D gene TRBD1, 5 bases. The CDR3 has 13 amino acids. The V end lost 5 bases, the J end lost 3 bases, and 11 bases lay between the germline ends. CDR1 is MNHEY and CDR2 is SVGAGI in the germline V gene. CDR3 amino acids: CASSTGQNYEQYF. The CDR3 DNA is TGTGCCAGCAGTACAGGTCAAAACTACGAGCAGTACTTC.

The genes are TRBV7-9 and TRBJ1-2; TRBD1 matches at 9 bases. This CDR3 has 14 residues. V dropped 4 bases and J dropped 3; count of bases not matched to a gene: 3. In germline, CDR1 is SEHNR, CDR2 FQNEAQ (reference sequence). The chain's CDR3 is CASSSGTGYYGYTF. For the CDR3, the DNA is TGTGCCAGCAGCTCAGGGACAGGGTACTATGGCTACACCTTC.

The chain combines TRBV28 with TRBJ2-1; 7 bases align to TRBD2. J was trimmed by 0 bases and V by 6 bases; bases with no gene match: 5. This CDR3 is built from 15 residues. The germline V gene encodes CDR1 MDHEN and CDR2 SYDVKM. CDR3 sequence (DNA): TGTGCCAGCAGGGAGCGGGAAAGCTCCTACAATGAGCAGTTCTTC. It encodes CASRERESSYNEQFF.

This clone was seen more than once but under ten times. The CDR3 region is CAISESTGLGTGYTF. CDR3 coding DNA: TGTGCCATCAGTGAGTCGACAGGACTCGGCACTGGCTACACCTTC. V usage is TRBV10-3 and J usage is TRBJ1-2; possible D gene TRBD1, 6 bases. Between the trimmed V and J ends, which lost 0 bases and 7 bases, there was a span of 15 bases. In germline, CDR1 is ENHRY, CDR2 SYGVKD. The CDR3 spans 15 residues.

V usage is TRBV9 and J usage is TRBJ2-3; 8 bases align to TRBD2. Germline trimming cut 3 bases from V and 2 bases from J; bases unmatched to any gene: 11. The CDR3 runs 17 residues. Germline V gene sequence: CDR1 SGDLS, CDR2 YYNGEE. As DNA, the CDR3 is TGTGCCAGCAGCGAGAGCCCAGCGGGAGAGCCCACAGATACGCAGTATTTT. Protein product: CASSESPAGEPTDTQYF.

The V gene is TRBV9, the J gene TRBJ2-7, with 15 bases aligning to TRBD2. The ends lost 4 bases at V and 5 bases at J; junction bases unmatched: 7. The CDR3 runs to 16 residues. CDR1 and CDR2 from the germline V gene are SGDLS and YYNGEE. DNA for the CDR3: TGTGCCAGCAGCACTGGACTAGCGGGAGGGAATAACGAGCAGTACTTC. Protein sequence: CASSTGLAGGNNEQYF.

The V and J genes are TRBV19 and TRBJ2-1; a weak D match, TRBD2 (6 bases). The CDR3 is 15 amino acids. Trimming removed 0 bases from V and 4 bases from J, with 10 bases in between. The V gene's germline CDR1 is LNHDA and CDR2 SQIVND (reference sequence). The CDR3, as DNA: TGTGCCAGTAGTATAGACGGGAGCGAGTACAATGAGCAGTTCTTC. Protein sequence: CASSIDGSEYNEQFF.

V gene TRBV4-2 combines with J gene TRBJ1-3, with a tentative D call TRBD1 (6 bases). The CDR3 loop spans 18 amino acids. Trimming stripped 1 base from V and 4 bases from J, with 20 bases between. Germline V lookup: CDR1 LGHNA, CDR2 YNFKEQ. The CDR3 DNA reads TGTGCCAGCAGCCAAGTTAATTATTTGGGGGGGCCCGGAAACACCATATATTTT. It codes for CASSQVNYLGGPGNTIYF.

The V call is TRBV6-5, the J call TRBJ1-2, with D perhaps TRBD1 (5 bases). V lost 7 bases, J lost 5 bases, and 11 bases lay in between. Germline V gene lookup returns CDR1 MNHEY and CDR2 SVGAGI. This CDR3 region has 12 residues. The CDR3 protein is CASTPGGYGYTF. CDR3 bases: TGTGCCAGCACCCCTGGGGGGTATGGCTACACCTTC.

This chain uses TRBV6-1 with TRBJ2-4; TRBD2 is a possible D gene (7 bases). The CDR3 has 14 residues. V dropped 6 bases and J dropped 3 bases, with 12 bases sitting between them. Germline lookup yields CDR1 MNHNS and CDR2 SASEGT. The CDR3 sequence: CASRLGGGKNIQYF. DNA for the CDR3: TGTGCCAGCAGGCTAGGGGGGGGCAAAAACATTCAGTACTTC.

The V and J genes are TRBV14 and TRBJ2-7, with a tentative D call TRBD2 (5 bases). Looked up from germline, CDR1 is SGHDN and CDR2 is FVKESK. V was clipped by 4 bases and J by 2 bases, with 18 bases between them. This CDR3 has 16 amino acids. DNA of the CDR3: TGTGCCAGCAGCCCTTTCAACAGCGGCCCTACCTACGAGCAGTACTTC. This sequence encodes CASSPFNSGPTYEQYF. Filled out from reference TRBV14 and TRBJ2-7, the complete variable domain reads EAGVTQFPSHSVIEKGQTVTLRCDPISGHDNLYWYRRVMGKEIKFLLHFVKESKQDESGMPNNRFLAERTGGTYSTLKVQPAELEDSGVYFCASSPFNSGPTYEQYFGPGTRLTVT.

The genes are TRBV13 and TRBJ2-7, with 11 nucleotides matching TRBD2. The CDR3 runs 18 residues. Per the germline V gene, CDR1 is PRHDT and CDR2 is FYEKMQ (reference sequence). V lost 5 bases to trimming and J lost 5 bases; unmatched junction nucleotides: 17. In nucleotides, the CDR3 is TGTGCCAGCAGCCCTGTAGGTAGCGGGAGGGCCATAGTCCACGAGCAGTACTTC. It yields the protein CASSPVGSGRAIVHEQYF.